These 11 T cell receptor beta chains were all obtained from the same sample, sequenced in a study of early stage breast cancer tumors. Here immunoSEQ multiplex PCR was the method, and the copy in TCRdb shows in-frame clones only, minus some. This table holds around 25,000 clones, roughly 67% found once. Sequenced: breast tumor tissue. These receptors were obtained from a person aged 55 to 69 with breast cancer.

The V call is TRBV7-9, the J call TRBJ1-1; tentatively, D is TRBD1 (5 bases). V was trimmed by 3 bases and J by 5 bases, leaving 10 bases between them. The germline CDR1 and CDR2 sequences are SEHNR and FQNEAQ (reference sequence). This CDR3 region has 13 residues. The CDR3 here is CASSLEEGTEAFF. The CDR3 bases are TGTGCCAGCAGCTTGGAGGAGGGGACTGAAGCTTTCTTT.

This clone was seen just once. The chain is built from TRBV10-3 and TRBJ1-2, with D possibly TRBD1 on 5 matching bases. The CDR3 spans 16 residues. Trimming pared 10 bases from V and 4 bases from J, leaving 25 bases between. Germline V gives CDR1 ENHRY, CDR2 SYGVKD. The DNA of the CDR3 is TGTGCCACCCGAAGAGCCGGGACGGGAGAAACCTATGGCTACACCTTC. Translation: CATRRAGTGETYGYTF.

This clone appeared once. The V call is TRBV4-3, the J call TRBJ1-1; the D is unclear. Germline CDR1 and CDR2: LGHNA and YSLEER. CDR3 size: 13 residues. V lost 0 bases and J lost 10, with 12 bases in between. CDR3 amino acids: CASSQDRSVRAFF. The CDR3 DNA follows: TGCGCCAGCAGCCAAGATCGGTCCGTTCGAGCTTTCTTT.

This sequence joins TRBV5-1 and TRBJ2-5; possible D gene TRBD2, 6 bases. The CDR3 totals 13 residues. With 2 bases removed from V and 5 bases from J, the gap between germline ends came to 10 bases. From germline, CDR1 is SGHRS and CDR2 YFSETQ. CDR3 protein: CASSFGTSETQYF. The CDR3 nucleotides read TGCGCCAGCAGCTTCGGGACTTCGGAGACCCAGTACTTC.

This clone is medium-sized within its sample. In DNA form, the CDR3 reads TGCAGCGCCTGGGACAGGGCCGGGAATCAGCCCCAGCATTTT. Residues: CSAWDRAGNQPQHF. The V and J genes are TRBV29-1 and TRBJ1-5; TRBD1 matches at 9 bases. This CDR3 is 14 amino acids long. J was trimmed by 4 bases and V by 7 bases; bases with no gene match: 8. Germline V gives CDR1 SQVTM, CDR2 ANQGSEA.

The sample holds a few counts of this clone. The rearrangement links TRBV2 to TRBJ2-3, with a tentative D call TRBD2 (6 bases). In germline, CDR1 is SNHLY, CDR2 FYNNEI. CDR3 length equals 14 residues. The ends were cut back, 3 bases at V and 1 base at J, with 8 bases in the middle. Written as DNA, the CDR3 is TGTGCCAGCAGTGAGGCGGGGCGCACAGATACGCAGTATTTT. This translates into CASSEAGRTDTQYF.

The rearrangement joins TRBV7-9 to TRBJ1-2, with D possibly being TRBD1 (6 bases). This CDR3 spans 12 amino acids. The V gene lost 5 bases and the J gene lost 8 bases, with 12 bases spanning the gap. The germline V gene has CDR1 SEHNR and CDR2 FQNEAQ (reference sequence). CDR3 residues: CASSATGYGYTF. The CDR3 DNA reads as TGTGCCAGCAGCGCGACAGGTTACGGCTACACCTTC.

The chain uses TRBV30 and TRBJ2-5, with 7 bases aligning to TRBD1. The CDR3 spans 12 residues. V lost 7 bases to trimming and J lost 5 bases; unmatched junction nucleotides: 7. The germline gives CDR1 GTSNPN, CDR2 SVGIG (reference sequence). The CDR3 sequence: CASQTGRETQYF. The DNA of the CDR3 is TGTGCCTCTCAGACAGGGCGGGAGACCCAGTACTTC.

V usage is TRBV11-2 and J usage is TRBJ2-5; D may be TRBD1 (5 bases). Deletions cut 0 bases from V and 0 bases from J, with 14 bases between. Germline V gene sequence: CDR1 SGHAT, CDR2 FQNNGV. CDR3 size: 17 residues. In nucleotides, the CDR3 is TGTGCCAGCAGCTTAGAACCCCCAGGGAACTACCAAGAGACCCAGTACTTC. Translated: CASSLEPPGNYQETQYF.

The V call is TRBV29-1, the J call TRBJ1-1; 9 nucleotides match TRBD1. Trimming cost V 6 bases and J 5 bases; bases outside gene matches: 4. The CDR3 contains 12 residues. In germline, CDR1 is SQVTM, CDR2 ANQGSEA. CDR3 protein: CSVRQGGTEAFF. CDR3 in DNA: TGCAGCGTCCGACAGGGGGGGACTGAAGCTTTCTTT.

J is TRBJ2-1 and V is TRBV5-4; 10 nucleotides line up with TRBD1. There are 16 residues in the CDR3. CDR1 and CDR2 (germline): SGHNT, YYREEE (reference sequence). The V segment lost 1 base and the J segment 9 bases; nucleotides outside the gene matches: 10. DNA for the CDR3: TGTGCCAGCAGCTTGATTCGGGACAGGGGTGTCGCTGAGCAGTTCTTC. It yields the protein CASSLIRDRGVAEQFF.